These 26 T cell receptor beta chains came from one sample sequenced in a study of blood T cell repertoires in COVID-19. Data came from immunoSEQ multiplex PCR; TCRdb stores just in-frame clones and leaves some out. The sample carries approximately 260,000 clones, about 85% recorded once. The sample taken for sequencing was PBMCs or T cells enriched from blood (not recorded which). These receptors came from a woman in her forties or fifties who had been exposed to COVID-19.

Here the CDR3 reads CAWKYLTGGNTIYF. The CDR3 DNA is TGTGCCTGGAAATATTTAACAGGGGGAAACACCATATATTTT. The chain recombines TRBV30 with TRBJ1-3; tentative D call: TRBD1 (6 bases). V was clipped by 4 bases and J by 4 bases, with 14 bases between them. The CDR3 loop spans 14 amino acids. Germline assignment: CDR1 GTSNPN and CDR2 SVGIG (reference sequence).

The rearrangement links TRBV18 to TRBJ1-4; 8 nucleotides line up with TRBD1. V lost 3 bases and J lost 7; bases outside the gene matches: 7. This CDR3 is built from 15 residues. Germline V gene sequence: CDR1 KGHSH, CDR2 LQKENI. The CDR3 DNA reads as TGTGCCAGCTCACCTGGGGCGGACAGGGCTGAAAAACTGTTTTTT. Translation: CASSPGADRAEKLFF.

The chain recombines TRBV19 with TRBJ2-5; 7 positions match TRBD2. There are 13 residues in the CDR3. In germline, CDR1 is LNHDA, CDR2 SQIVND (reference sequence). Trimming cost V 4 bases and J 5 bases; bases outside gene matches: 4. This CDR3 reads CASSSGGWETQYF. CDR3 DNA sequence: TGTGCCAGTAGTAGCGGGGGATGGGAGACCCAGTACTTC.

The chain joins TRBV4-2 to TRBJ2-1, with TRBD2 matching over 11 bases. The CDR3 covers 18 residues. The V segment lost 1 base and the J segment 10 bases; nucleotides outside the gene matches: 15. Germline-derived CDR1 and CDR2 are LGHNA and YNFKEQ. CDR3 DNA: TGTGCCAGCAGCCAAGGCCCCCGACTAGCGGGGAAGATGTGGGAGCAGTTCTTC. Protein product: CASSQGPRLAGKMWEQFF.

The genes are TRBV7-8 and TRBJ1-2; perhaps TRBD1 as D (5 bases). The germline V and J ends were trimmed by 0 bases and 11 bases, with 16 bases remaining between them. The CDR3 has 14 amino acids. Germline CDR1 reads SGHVS; CDR2 reads FQNEAQ. The CDR3 here is CASSLAGLPGGYTF. CDR3 sequence (DNA): TGTGCCAGCAGCTTAGCGGGACTGCCTGGGGGTTACACCTTC.

The chain links TRBV6-5 to TRBJ2-3; 11 nucleotides line up with TRBD1. The CDR3 spans 14 residues. After removal of 6 bases from V and 3 bases from J, the junction contained 2 bases not matched to a gene. The germline gives CDR1 MNHEY, CDR2 SVGAGI. CDR3 nucleotides: TGTGCCAGCAGCCGGGACAGGGGGACAGATACGCAGTATTTT. Amino acids: CASSRDRGTDTQYF.

This chain links TRBV7-2 with TRBJ1-1; weak D call: TRBD1 (6 bases). Trimming removed 1 base at V and 1 base at J, with 13 bases between. This CDR3 is built from 16 residues. The V gene's germline CDR1 is SGHTA and CDR2 FQGNSA. CDR3 region: CASSLEQGSPNTEAFF. The CDR3 bases are TGTGCCAGCAGCTTAGAACAGGGTAGTCCGAACACTGAAGCTTTCTTT.

V and J are TRBV4-3 and TRBJ1-1; the D gene is possibly TRBD1 (6 bases). Per the germline V gene, CDR1 is LGHNA and CDR2 is YSLEER. The V and J ends lost 4 bases and 1 base respectively, with 16 bases between them. The CDR3 is made up of 16 amino acids. The CDR3 DNA reads as TGCGCCAGCAGCCTCCAACGACAGGACCGGAACACTGAAGCTTTCTTT. Protein product: CASSLQRQDRNTEAFF.

The chain couples TRBV28 to TRBJ2-3; TRBD2 might be the D (7 bases). V was clipped by 3 bases and J by 8 bases, with 15 bases between them. The CDR3 extends over 14 amino acids. Germline V lookup: CDR1 MDHEN, CDR2 SYDVKM. Here the CDR3 reads CASSLGGGASTQYF. The DNA for the CDR3 is TGTGCCAGCAGTTTGGGGGGGGGCGCGAGTACGCAGTATTTT.

The chain has TRBV19 and TRBJ1-6; TRBD1 might be the D (5 bases). V lost 0 bases and J 10 bases, leaving 13 bases between the germline ends. The CDR3 is made up of 15 amino acids. Germline CDR1 is LNHDA and CDR2 is SQIVND (reference sequence). This chain's CDR3 is CASSIDRGADSPLHF. CDR3 nucleotide sequence: TGTGCCAGTAGTATAGATCGTGGGGCAGACTCACCCCTCCACTTT.

This chain joins TRBV18 and TRBJ1-2; D might be TRBD1 (5 bases). Germline lookup yields CDR1 KGHSH and CDR2 LQKENI. Between the trimmed V and J ends, which lost 3 bases and 0 bases, there was a span of 11 bases. This CDR3 is built from 15 residues. The CDR3 DNA sequence: TGTGCCAGCTCACCTGACAGCCTACCTAACTATGGCTACACCTTC. As protein: CASSPDSLPNYGYTF.

This chain joins TRBV6-5 and TRBJ1-2; D call uncertain. Looked up from germline, CDR1 is MNHEY and CDR2 is SVGAGI. V lost 5 bases, J lost 2 bases, and 12 bases lay in between. The CDR3 length is 14 residues. The CDR3 here is CASSIAQSNYGYTF. The CDR3 DNA sequence: TGTGCCAGCAGTATTGCACAGAGCAACTATGGCTACACCTTC.

V and J are TRBV5-1 and TRBJ2-7; D is ambiguous. This CDR3 has 14 amino acids. V lost 4 bases and J lost 3, with 14 bases in between. Germline V gene data show CDR1 as SGHRS and CDR2 as YFSETQ. The CDR3 protein is CASSAVGIRYEQYF. The CDR3 nucleotides read TGCGCCAGCAGCGCGGTGGGTATCCGCTACGAGCAGTACTTC.

V is TRBV21-1 and J is TRBJ1-5; the table names TRBD1, a call not compared with the DNA. TRBV21-1 is assigned pseudogene status. The CDR3 is 15 residues long. This CDR3 reads CASSKVTGLNQPQHF. The CDR3 DNA is TGTGCCAGCAGCAAAGTGACAGGCCTCAATCAGCCCCAGCATTTT.

This clone was seen once. V gene TRBV5-6 combines with J gene TRBJ2-7, with 7 bases aligning to TRBD1. The junction had 9 bases not matched to a gene; V was cut back by 4 bases and J by 2 bases. Germline V gene sequence: CDR1 SGHDT, CDR2 YYEEEE. CDR3 size: 15 residues. CDR3 in DNA: TGTGCCAGCAGCGCCCTGGACAGGAGTGCCTACGAGCAGTACTTC. Protein sequence: CASSALDRSAYEQYF.

The chain employs TRBV5-6 and TRBJ1-2; 9 nucleotides match TRBD1. Trimming took 4 bases from V and 4 from J; bases not matched to a gene: 17. CDR1 is SGHDT, CDR2 YYEEEE, per germline. The length of the CDR3 is 18 residues. CDR3 bases: TGTGCCAGCAGCGGAACGGGGACAGGGAAGTCCGGGCGCTATGGCTACACCTTC. This translates into CASSGTGTGKSGRYGYTF. Full variable domain (rest looked up from reference TRBV5-6 and TRBJ1-2): DAGVTQSPTHLIKTRGQQVTLRCSPKSGHDTVSWYQQALGQGPQFIFQYYEEEERQRGNFPDRFSGHQFPNYSSELNVNALLLGDSALYLCASSGTGTGKSGRYGYTFGSGTRLTVV.

The V gene is TRBV15, the J gene TRBJ2-3; 11 positions match TRBD2. This CDR3 spans 16 amino acids. V was pared by 1 base and J by 5 bases, with 5 bases of the junction left unmatched. Germline values: CDR1 LNHNV, CDR2 YYDKDF (reference sequence). The CDR3 DNA follows: TGTGCCACCAGCAGAGTAGCGGGAGGGCTTGGAGATACGCAGTATTTT. Protein sequence: CATSRVAGGLGDTQYF.

This clone was counted only a few times. The genes are TRBV30 and TRBJ1-3; D is unclear. The CDR3 extends over 13 amino acids. V lost 4 bases to trimming and J lost 3 bases, with 10 bases between them. From germline, CDR1 is GTSNPN and CDR2 SVGIG (reference sequence). The CDR3 nucleotides read TGTGCCTGGACTGGTCAGGTTGGAAACACCATATATTTT. The encoded protein is CAWTGQVGNTIYF.

This chain joins TRBV5-1 and TRBJ1-2; D gene uncertain. Trimming left V 0 bases short and J 8 bases short, with 11 bases between. Germline V gene data show CDR1 as SGHRS and CDR2 as YFSETQ. The CDR3 runs to 13 residues. The DNA for the CDR3 is TGCGCCAGCAGCTTGGCCGAGGTTGGCGGCTACACCTTC. This gives the protein CASSLAEVGGYTF.

The rearrangement joins TRBV5-1 to TRBJ1-1; D is undetermined. Germline CDR1 SGHRS, CDR2 YFSETQ. With 0 bases removed from V and 4 bases from J, the gap between germline ends came to 13 bases. The CDR3 contains 15 residues. CDR3 in amino acids: CASSLEVQVATEAFF. The CDR3 coding sequence is TGCGCCAGCAGCTTGGAAGTCCAGGTGGCCACTGAAGCTTTCTTT.

This chain links TRBV30 with TRBJ2-7; 9 bases are shared with TRBD1. This CDR3 is built from 13 residues. The germline V gene has CDR1 GTSNPN and CDR2 SVGIG (reference sequence). With V trimmed by 4 bases and J by 5 bases, 6 bases remained unmatched. The CDR3: CAWKGQGVDEQYF. The CDR3 nucleotides read TGTGCCTGGAAGGGACAGGGAGTGGACGAGCAGTACTTC. The entire variable domain, with the rest obtained from reference TRBV30 and TRBJ2-7, is as follows: SQTIHQWPATLVQPVGSPLSLECTVEGTSNPNLYWYRQAAGRGLQLLFYSVGIGQISSEVPQNLSASRPQDRQFILSSKKLLLSDSGFYLCAWKGQGVDEQYFGPGTRLTVT.

The chain employs TRBV25-1 and TRBJ1-4, with a possible D match to TRBD1 (6 bases). CDR3 size: 15 residues. V lost 7 bases, J lost 8 bases, and 20 bases lay in between. Germline V gives CDR1 MGHDK, CDR2 SYGVNS. CDR3 in amino acids: CASTSRDTKGEKLFF. The CDR3 DNA reads TGTGCCAGCACATCCCGGGACACCAAAGGGGAAAAACTGTTTTTT.

The rearrangement links TRBV28 to TRBJ2-5; 7 nucleotides align to TRBD1. Germline values: CDR1 MDHEN, CDR2 SYDVKM. The junction had 9 bases not matched to a gene; V was cut back by 3 bases and J by 5 bases. The CDR3 is 15 residues long. CDR3 protein: CASSFLRGSTETQYF. The CDR3 DNA sequence: TGTGCCAGCAGTTTTCTCAGGGGGTCTACGGAGACCCAGTACTTC.

The gene calls are TRBV4-2 and TRBJ1-6, with D hard to call. The V and J ends lost 1 base and 14 bases respectively, with 9 bases between them. Germline CDR1 reads LGHNA; CDR2 reads YNFKEQ. The CDR3 consists of 12 residues. Here the CDR3 DNA reads TGTGCCAGCAGCCAAGGTACAGCTTCCCTCCACTTT. Translating it yields CASSQGTASLHF.

This chain links TRBV2 with TRBJ2-1; D is unresolved. Germline values: CDR1 SNHLY, CDR2 FYNNEI. Trimming took off 4 bases at V and 0 bases at J, with 10 bases between the two ends. CDR3 length equals 15 residues. The CDR3 protein is CASSVEESSYNEQFF. CDR3 DNA sequence: TGTGCCAGCAGTGTAGAGGAGTCCTCCTACAATGAGCAGTTCTTC.

The J gene is TRBJ1-6, the V gene TRBV5-4; 9 bases align to TRBD1. With 4 bases clipped from V and 2 bases from J, the junction kept 7 bases outside the gene matches. The CDR3 is made up of 17 amino acids. Looked up from germline, CDR1 is SGHNT and CDR2 is YYREEE (reference sequence). CDR3 amino acids: CASSRRTGAAYNSPLHF. The CDR3 coding sequence is TGTGCCAGCAGCCGCCGGACAGGGGCCGCCTATAATTCACCCCTCCACTTT.